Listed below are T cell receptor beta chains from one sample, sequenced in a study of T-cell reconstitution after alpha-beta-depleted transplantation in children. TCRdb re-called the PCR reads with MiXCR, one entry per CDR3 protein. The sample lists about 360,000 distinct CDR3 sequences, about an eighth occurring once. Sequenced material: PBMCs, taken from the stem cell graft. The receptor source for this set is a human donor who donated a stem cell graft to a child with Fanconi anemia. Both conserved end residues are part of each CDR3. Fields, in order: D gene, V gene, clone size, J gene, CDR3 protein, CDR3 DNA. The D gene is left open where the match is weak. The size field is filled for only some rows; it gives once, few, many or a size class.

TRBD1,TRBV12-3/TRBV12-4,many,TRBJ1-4,CASSWGQGGEKLFF,TGTGCCAGCAGTTGGGGACAGGGAGGTGAAAAACTGTTTTTT
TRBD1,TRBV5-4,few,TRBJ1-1,CASSWDRGSEAFF,TGTGCCAGCAGCTGGGACAGGGGGTCTGAAGCTTTCTTT
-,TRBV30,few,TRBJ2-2,CAWSRLNTGELFF,TGTGCCTGGAGTAGGCTGAACACCGGGGAGCTGTTTTTT
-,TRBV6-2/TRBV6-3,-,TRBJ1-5,CASSYSAGGLNQPQHF,TGTGCCAGCAGTTATTCGGCAGGCGGATTAAATCAGCCCCAGCATTTT
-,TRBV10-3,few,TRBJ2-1,CAISDPGTGNNEQFF,TGTGCCATCAGTGATCCCGGGACGGGAAACAATGAGCAGTTCTTC
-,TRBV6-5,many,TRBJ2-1,CASSSKSPNNEQFF,TGTGCCAGCAGTTCCAAGAGCCCAAACAATGAGCAGTTCTTC
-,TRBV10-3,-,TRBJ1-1,CAIRDSSDEAFF,TGTGCCATCAGGGACAGTTCAGATGAAGCTTTCTTT
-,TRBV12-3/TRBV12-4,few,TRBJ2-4,CASSLRSEGYIQYF,TGTGCCAGCAGTTTACGATCAGAGGGCTACATTCAGTACTTC
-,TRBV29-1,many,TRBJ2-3,CSGTADTQYF,TGCAGCGGGACCGCAGATACGCAGTATTTT
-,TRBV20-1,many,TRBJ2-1,CSAKWGGRNEQFF,TGCAGTGCTAAATGGGGGGGCCGGAATGAGCAGTTCTTC
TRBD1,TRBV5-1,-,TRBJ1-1,CASSFRTGPNTEAFF,TGCGCCAGCAGCTTTCGGACAGGACCGAACACTGAAGCTTTCTTT
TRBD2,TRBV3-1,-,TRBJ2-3,CASSQGSGGSTDTQYF,TGTGCCAGCAGCCAGGGTAGCGGGGGGAGCACAGATACGCAGTATTTT
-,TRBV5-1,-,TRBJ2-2,CASSLAVAVMNTGELFF,TGCGCCAGCAGCTTGGCGGTGGCGGTGATGAACACCGGGGAGCTGTTTTTT
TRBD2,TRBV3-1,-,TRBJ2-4,CASSPGTSGGALKNIQYF,TGTGCCAGCAGCCCTGGGACTAGCGGGGGGGCGCTAAAAAACATTCAGTACTTC
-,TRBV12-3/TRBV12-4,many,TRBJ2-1,CASIQQGRDEQFF,TGTGCCAGCATTCAACAGGGCAGGGATGAGCAGTTCTTC
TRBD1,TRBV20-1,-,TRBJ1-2,CSATGENYGYTF,TGCAGTGCGACAGGGGAAAACTATGGCTACACCTTC
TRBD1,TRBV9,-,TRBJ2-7,CASSVIGTGGYEQYF,TGTGCCAGCAGCGTAATAGGGACAGGGGGATACGAGCAGTACTTC
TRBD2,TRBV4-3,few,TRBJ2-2,CASSLSYGGYANTGELFF,TGCGCCAGCAGCCTCTCTTACGGGGGGTACGCGAACACCGGGGAGCTGTTTTTT
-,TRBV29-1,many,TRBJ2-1,CSVSRAGTYNEQFF,TGCAGCGTTTCAAGGGCCGGGACTTACAATGAGCAGTTCTTC
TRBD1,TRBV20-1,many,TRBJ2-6,CSANPQGARSGANVLTF,TGCAGTGCTAATCCACAGGGGGCGCGTTCTGGGGCCAACGTCCTGACTTTC
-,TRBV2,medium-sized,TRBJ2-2,CASNPAPFSGELFF,TGTGCCAGCAATCCGGCTCCCTTTAGCGGGGAGCTGTTTTTT
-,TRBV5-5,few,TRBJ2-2,CASSWGIFTGELFF,TGTGCCAGCAGCTGGGGGATCTTCACCGGGGAGCTGTTTTTT
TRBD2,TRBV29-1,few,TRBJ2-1,CSVARPAGGHNEQFF,TGCAGCGTTGCCCGTCCGGCGGGGGGGCACAATGAGCAGTTCTTC
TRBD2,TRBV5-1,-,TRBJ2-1,CASSPAGTSHNEQFF,TGCGCCAGCAGCCCCGCCGGGACTAGCCACAATGAGCAGTTCTTC
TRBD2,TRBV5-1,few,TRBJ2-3,CASSLNGGEGGTQYF,TGCGCCAGCAGCTTGAATGGTGGGGAGGGAGGAACGCAGTATTTT
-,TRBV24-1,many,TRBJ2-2,CAIQRSGTGELFF,TGTGCCATCCAGCGGTCGGGCACCGGGGAGCTGTTTTTT
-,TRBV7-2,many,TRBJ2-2,CASSPTRVQTGELFF,TGTGCCAGCAGCCCCACTCGGGTACAAACCGGGGAGCTGTTTTTT
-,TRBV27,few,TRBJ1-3,CASSLYEGAGNTIYF,TGTGCCAGCAGTTTATATGAGGGAGCTGGAAACACCATATATTTT
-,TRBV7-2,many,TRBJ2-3,CASSFEGGGTDTQYF,TGTGCCAGCAGCTTCGAAGGGGGGGGCACAGATACGCAGTATTTT
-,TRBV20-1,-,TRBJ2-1,CSARDPLPGKNEQFF,TGCAGTGCTAGAGACCCCCTCCCGGGAAAAAATGAGCAGTTCTTC
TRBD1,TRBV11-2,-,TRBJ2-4,CASSLDTGTGGLAKNIQYF,TGTGCCAGCAGCTTAGACACCGGGACAGGGGGCCTAGCCAAAAACATTCAGTACTTC
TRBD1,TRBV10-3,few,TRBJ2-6,CAISEDRGYSGANVLTF,TGTGCCATCAGTGAGGACAGGGGATATTCTGGGGCCAACGTCCTGACTTTC
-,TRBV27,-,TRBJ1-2,CASSPGGRYGYTF,TGTGCCAGCAGTCCCGGGGGGCGCTATGGCTACACCTTC
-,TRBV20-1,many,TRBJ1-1,CSARIPTANTEAFF,TGCAGTGCTAGAATTCCGACAGCGAACACTGAAGCTTTCTTT
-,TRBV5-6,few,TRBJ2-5,CASSLWTGETQYF,TGTGCCAGCAGCTTGTGGACGGGAGAGACCCAGTACTTC
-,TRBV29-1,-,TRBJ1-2,CSVSGAHGYTF,TGCAGCGTTTCAGGGGCACATGGCTACACCTTC
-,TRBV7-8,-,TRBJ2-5,CASSSLDTAETQYF,TGTGCCAGCAGCTCCTTGGACACCGCGGAGACCCAGTACTTC
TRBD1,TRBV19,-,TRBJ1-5,CASSIKGQGAGQPQHF,TGTGCCAGTAGTATTAAGGGACAGGGGGCCGGACAGCCCCAGCATTTT
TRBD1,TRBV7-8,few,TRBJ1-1,CASEGARGNTEAFF,TGTGCCAGCGAGGGGGCGCGAGGGAACACTGAAGCTTTCTTT
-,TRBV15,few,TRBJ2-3,CATSRADTDTQYF,TGTGCCACCAGCAGGGCAGACACAGATACGCAGTATTTT
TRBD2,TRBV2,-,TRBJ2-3,CASSEPSGGATQYF,TGTGCCAGCAGTGAACCCAGCGGGGGGGCCACCCAGTATTTT
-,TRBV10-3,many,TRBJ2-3,CAISERGDTQYF,TGTGCCATCAGTGAGCGGGGGGATACGCAGTATTTT
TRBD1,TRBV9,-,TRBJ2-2,CASSVVGGQLFF,TGTGCCAGCAGCGTAGTAGGGGGCCAGCTGTTTTTT
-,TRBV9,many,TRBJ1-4,CASSVGIGEEKLFF,TGTGCCAGCAGCGTGGGCATCGGGGAGGAAAAACTGTTTTTT
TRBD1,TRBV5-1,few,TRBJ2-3,CASSQGVPLTDTQYF,TGCGCCAGCAGCCAGGGGGTCCCCCTCACAGATACGCAGTATTTT
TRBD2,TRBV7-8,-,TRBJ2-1,CASSPNSRTTSEQFF,TGTGCCAGCAGCCCTAATAGTAGGACGACTAGCGAGCAGTTCTTC
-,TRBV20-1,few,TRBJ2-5,CSAWERAFQETQYF,TGCAGTGCTTGGGAGCGGGCATTCCAAGAGACCCAGTACTTC
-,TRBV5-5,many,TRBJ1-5,CASSSYSSSNQPQHF,TGTGCCAGCAGCTCCTACAGTTCTAGCAATCAGCCCCAGCATTTT
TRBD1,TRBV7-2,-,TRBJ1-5,CASSPRTGGGYQPQHF,TGTGCCAGCAGCCCACGGACAGGGGGAGGATATCAGCCCCAGCATTTT
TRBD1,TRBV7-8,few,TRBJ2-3,CASSLGNRGPTQYF,TGTGCCAGCAGCTTAGGGAACAGGGGCCCTACGCAGTATTTT
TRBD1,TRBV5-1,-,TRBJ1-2,CASSAFGGQGGGYTF,TGCGCCAGCAGCGCTTTTGGGGGACAGGGCGGAGGCTACACCTTC
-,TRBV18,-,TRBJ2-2,CASSSRQDTGELFF,TGTGCCAGCTCATCTAGACAGGACACCGGGGAGCTGTTTTTT
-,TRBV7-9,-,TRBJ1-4,CASSLGQRATNEKLFF,TGTGCCAGCAGCTTAGGCCAGCGTGCAACTAATGAAAAACTGTTTTTT
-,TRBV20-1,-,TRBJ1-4,CSARVGEGATNEKLFF,TGCAGTGCTAGAGTCGGGGAGGGTGCAACTAATGAAAAACTGTTTTTT
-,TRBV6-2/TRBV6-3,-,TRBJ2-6,CASSYSIRDGLSGANVLTF,TGTGCCAGCAGTTACTCGATTAGGGACGGACTCTCTGGGGCCAACGTCCTGACTTTC
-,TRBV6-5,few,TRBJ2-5,CASSYPRIGQETQYF,TGTGCCAGCAGTTACCCACGCATAGGGCAAGAGACCCAGTACTTC
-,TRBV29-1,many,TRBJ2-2,CSVEIQGSTGELFF,TGCAGCGTTGAAATCCAGGGAAGCACCGGGGAGCTGTTTTTT
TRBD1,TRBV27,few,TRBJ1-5,CASSLGTGVGPQHF,TGTGCCAGCAGTTTAGGGACAGGGGTGGGTCCCCAGCATTTT
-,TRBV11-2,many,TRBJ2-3,CASSLAGDNTQYF,TGTGCCAGCAGCTTAGCGGGGGATAATACGCAGTATTTT